One sample yielded the 30 T cell receptor beta chains listed below, sequenced in a study of blood T cell repertoires in COVID-19. Sequenced by immunoSEQ multiplex PCR; TCRdb stores in-frame clones only, minus some. In the table there are some 170,000 clones, roughly 87% of which are singletons. Sequencing was carried out using peripheral blood. The source of these receptors is a woman between 45 and 65 years old with acute or convalescent COVID-19.

In its sample, this clone was seen once. J is TRBJ1-1 and V is TRBV18; D may be TRBD1 (6 bases). Per germline, CDR1 KGHSH and CDR2 LQKENI. Between the trimmed V and J ends, which lost 6 bases and 3 bases, there was a span of 11 bases. This CDR3 has 13 amino acids. Here the CDR3 reads CASSDEGDTEAFF. The CDR3 bases are TGTGCCAGCTCCGACGAGGGGGACACTGAAGCTTTCTTT.

The V and J genes are TRBV7-2 and TRBJ2-7; 8 nucleotides align to TRBD2. The CDR3 covers 14 residues. Per the germline V gene, CDR1 is SGHTA and CDR2 is FQGNSA. The junction had 7 bases not matched to a gene; V was cut back by 3 bases and J by 6 bases. CDR3 sequence: CASSFTGTSLEQYF. CDR3 DNA sequence: TGTGCCAGCAGCTTCACCGGGACTAGTCTCGAGCAGTACTTC.

The genes are TRBV7-2 and TRBJ2-7, with D maybe TRBD1 (7 bases). This CDR3 comprises 15 residues. With 4 bases removed from V and 1 base from J, the gap between germline ends came to 14 bases. Germline V gives CDR1 SGHTA, CDR2 FQGNSA. CDR3 coding DNA: TGTGCCAGCAGCTCCGGCGGGACAGCATCCTACGAGCAGTACTTC. Translated: CASSSGGTASYEQYF.

The chain uses TRBV4-1 and TRBJ1-3; D unresolved. This CDR3 has 11 residues. The ends were cut back, 4 bases at V and 4 bases at J, with 2 bases in the middle. CDR1 is MGHRA and CDR2 is YSYEKL in the germline V gene. The CDR3 here is CASSPGNTIYF. CDR3 in DNA: TGCGCCAGCAGCCCAGGAAACACCATATATTTT.

This clone was seen a few times. This chain links TRBV19 with TRBJ2-5, with TRBD2 identical over 8 bases. Germline CDR1 LNHDA, CDR2 SQIVND (reference sequence). V was clipped by 4 bases and J by 3 bases; unmatched bases: 4. This CDR3 has 14 residues. CDR3 loop: CASSRGLEKETQYF. As DNA, the CDR3 is TGTGCCAGTAGTAGGGGACTAGAAAAAGAGACCCAGTACTTC.

J is TRBJ2-3 and V is TRBV5-1, with TRBD2 identical over 9 bases. The junction had 8 bases not matched to a gene; V was cut back by 3 bases and J by 3 bases. The CDR3 sequence is 16 residues long. CDR1 and CDR2 (germline): SGHRS, YFSETQ. The CDR3 DNA reads TGCGCCAGCAGCTCGTTTCCGGGACTAGCTACAGATACGCAGTATTTT. The encoded protein is CASSSFPGLATDTQYF.

The chain carries TRBV5-1 and TRBJ2-7; TRBD2 agrees at 9 bases. The V gene's germline CDR1 is SGHRS and CDR2 YFSETQ. The CDR3 is 15 residues long. V lost 3 bases to trimming and J lost 4 bases; unmatched junction nucleotides: 8. The CDR3 bases are TGCGCCAGCAGCTCGGGGTTTAGCGGGAGTTACGAGCAGTACTTC. This codes for CASSSGFSGSYEQYF.

The chain is built from TRBV5-1 and TRBJ2-5, with D hard to call. V lost 4 bases and J 2 bases, leaving 6 bases between the germline ends. CDR1 and CDR2 (germline): SGHRS, YFSETQ. The CDR3 has 12 residues. In DNA form, the CDR3 reads TGCGCCAGCAGCCAACAGCAAGAGACCCAGTACTTC. It yields the protein CASSQQQETQYF.

This clone appeared a single time. J is TRBJ1-2 and V is TRBV28; 7 bases match TRBD1. From germline, CDR1 is MDHEN and CDR2 SYDVKM. V shed 2 bases, J shed 4 bases, and the junction held 7 bases outside the gene matches. CDR3 size: 15 residues. CDR3 nucleotides: TGTGCCAGCAGTTTACGGCCGGGGACAGTCTATGGCTACACCTTC. This sequence encodes CASSLRPGTVYGYTF.

The table lists this clone with a few counts. The rearrangement links TRBV18 to TRBJ2-6; 8 bases are a match to TRBD1. CDR3 length: 20 amino acids. The V gene's germline CDR1 is KGHSH and CDR2 LQKENI. With 8 bases clipped from V and 1 base from J, the junction kept 19 bases outside the gene matches. For the CDR3, the DNA is TGTGCCAGCCCTACGGCCTCCGGGACAGGAAAACCTTCTGGGGCCAACGTCCTGACTTTC. It yields the protein CASPTASGTGKPSGANVLTF.

This sequence joins TRBV9 and TRBJ2-2; D uncertain. The CDR3 is made up of 15 amino acids. Germline CDR1 SGDLS, CDR2 YYNGEE. Trimming stripped 3 bases from V and 4 bases from J, with 13 bases between. In DNA, the CDR3 is TGTGCCAGCAGCGCAGCTCCTTCGGGCACCGGGGAGCTGTTTTTT. Its protein product is CASSAAPSGTGELFF. Based on the CDR3 plus reference TRBV9 and TRBJ2-2, the full variable domain is DSGVTQTPKHLITATGQRVTLRCSPRSGDLSVYWYQQSLDQGLQFLIQYYNGEERAKGNILERFSAQQFPDLHSELNLSSLELGDSALYFCASSAAPSGTGELFFGEGSRLTVL.

V gene TRBV19 combines with J gene TRBJ1-5; D is perhaps TRBD1 (5 bases). V was cut by 6 bases and J by 7 bases, with 10 bases left in between. The CDR3 covers 12 residues. Per the germline V gene, CDR1 is LNHDA and CDR2 is SQIVND (reference sequence). CDR3 in amino acids: CASSLGAQPQHF. CDR3 in DNA: TGTGCCAGTAGCTTAGGGGCACAGCCCCAGCATTTT.

The gene calls are TRBV7-3 and TRBJ2-1; D perhaps matches TRBD2 (6 bases). Trimming cost V 1 base and J 0 bases, with 13 bases left between them. Germline-derived CDR1 and CDR2 are SGHTA and FQGTGA. This CDR3 has 17 residues. The CDR3 protein is CASSLRSGRDSYNEQFF. The CDR3 region has the DNA TGTGCCAGCAGCTTAAGGAGCGGGCGGGACTCCTACAATGAGCAGTTCTTC.

The genes are TRBV6-5 and TRBJ1-2, with TRBD1 as a possible D gene (6 bases). V lost 8 bases, J lost 4 bases, and 14 bases lay in between. Germline values: CDR1 MNHEY, CDR2 SVGAGI. The CDR3 consists of 13 residues. For the CDR3, the DNA is TGTGCCAGCGGGGGGGCCTTGGCCTATGGCTACACCTTC. This gives the protein CASGGALAYGYTF.

The J gene is TRBJ2-3, the V gene TRBV24-1; D might be TRBD2 (6 bases). The CDR3 length is 14 residues. From germline, CDR1 is KGHDR and CDR2 SFDVKD. Trimming took off 8 bases at V and 4 bases at J, with 15 bases between the two ends. The CDR3 here is CATKEGEMSDTQYF. CDR3 nucleotides: TGTGCCACCAAGGAGGGAGAAATGTCAGATACGCAGTATTTT.

J is TRBJ1-2 and V is TRBV19; the match to TRBD1 covers 7 bases. Germline V gene sequence: CDR1 LNHDA, CDR2 SQIVND (reference sequence). There are 14 residues in the CDR3. Trimming removed 0 bases from V and 9 bases from J; junction bases left unmatched: 7. The CDR3 region has the DNA TGTGCCAGTAGTATAGAAACAGGGGTCTTCAGCTACACCTTC. It is translated as CASSIETGVFSYTF.

The genes are TRBV2 and TRBJ2-3; 10 nucleotides match TRBD2. The CDR3 is 15 residues long. In germline, CDR1 is SNHLY, CDR2 FYNNEI. The V gene end was trimmed by 4 bases and the J gene end by 1 base; junction bases not matched to a gene: 2. The DNA of the CDR3 is TGTGCCAGCAGTGGTACTAGCGGGGGCACAGATACGCAGTATTTT. It is translated as CASSGTSGGTDTQYF.

The chain recombines TRBV3-1 (or the pseudogene TRBV3-2) with TRBJ1-2; D possibly corresponds to TRBD1 (6 bases). Germline V gene lookup returns CDR1 LGHDT and CDR2 YNNKEL (reference sequence). Trimming shortened V by 2 bases and J by 4 bases, and 14 bases separated the two germline ends. The CDR3 runs to 15 residues. CDR3 DNA sequence: TGTGCCAGCAGCCAATCAATACAGGGTAGCTATGGCTACACCTTC. It codes for CASSQSIQGSYGYTF.

The chain couples TRBV6-5 to TRBJ1-5; maybe TRBD1 (6 bases). Germline lookup yields CDR1 MNHEY and CDR2 SVGAGI. There are 14 residues in the CDR3. Trimming removed 6 bases from V and 4 bases from J, with 13 bases in between. The CDR3, as DNA: TGTGCCAGCAGGTCAGGGGATGTTAATCAGCCCCAGCATTTT. Amino acid sequence: CASRSGDVNQPQHF.

The chain has TRBV13 and TRBJ2-1; 8 nucleotides agree with TRBD1. V was pared by 6 bases and J by 7 bases, with 8 bases of the junction left unmatched. The CDR3 has 14 amino acids. Germline CDR1 reads PRHDT; CDR2 reads FYEKMQ (reference sequence). DNA for the CDR3: TGTGCCAGCAGTATATTGGACAGGGCGAATGAGCAGTTCTTC. This sequence encodes CASSILDRANEQFF.

This chain joins TRBV7-9 and TRBJ2-3; 12 nucleotides line up with TRBD2. Trimming at V came to 4 bases and at J to 2 bases, leaving 4 bases not matched to a gene. The V gene's germline CDR1 is SEHNR and CDR2 FQNEAQ (reference sequence). This CDR3 is 16 amino acids long. CDR3 sequence reads: CASSSTSGGDTDTQYF. For the CDR3, the DNA is TGTGCCAGCAGCTCGACTAGCGGGGGTGACACAGATACGCAGTATTTT. The entire variable domain, with the rest obtained from reference TRBV7-9 and TRBJ2-3, is as follows: DTGVSQNPRHKITKRGQNVTFRCDPISEHNRLYWYRQTLGQGPEFLTYFQNEAQLEKSRLLSDRFSAERPKGSFSTLEIQRTEQGDSAMYLCASSSTSGGDTDTQYFGPGTRLTVL.

The CDR3 DNA reads TGTGCCAGCAGCTTACAGGGGATGAGTGGCTACACCTTC. Translated, it gives CASSLQGMSGYTF. The chain joins TRBV7-2 to TRBJ1-2; possibly TRBD1 for D (6 bases). There are 13 residues in the CDR3. Germline assignment: CDR1 SGHTA and CDR2 FQGNSA. Trimming stripped 2 bases from V and 7 bases from J, with 11 bases between. Looking up the rest from reference TRBV7-2 and TRBJ1-2 gives the full variable domain: GAGVSQSPSNKVTEKGKDVELRCDPISGHTALYWYRQSLGQGLEFLIYFQGNSAPDKSGLPSDRFSAERTGGSVSTLTIQRTQQEDSAVYLCASSLQGMSGYTFGSGTRLTVV.

V and J are TRBV3-1 (or the pseudogene TRBV3-2) and TRBJ2-1, with D possibly being TRBD2 (6 bases). The germline V gene has CDR1 LGHDT and CDR2 YNNKEL (reference sequence). The CDR3 runs 15 residues. V lost 0 bases and J 7 bases, leaving 13 bases between the germline ends. CDR3 amino acids: CASSQDEDYLNEQFF. The DNA of the CDR3 is TGTGCCAGCAGCCAAGATGAGGACTATCTTAATGAGCAGTTCTTC.

The chain uses TRBV6-6 and TRBJ1-2, with D possibly TRBD1 on 6 matching bases. The V gene's germline CDR1 is MNHNY and CDR2 SVGAGI (reference sequence). This CDR3 has 14 amino acids. Trimming pared 7 bases from V and 7 bases from J, leaving 19 bases between. In DNA, the CDR3 is TGTGCCAGCACTAACCAAAAGGACAGTCGTGGCTACACCTTC. It is translated as CASTNQKDSRGYTF.

The V and J genes are TRBV6-1 and TRBJ2-2, with a weak D call TRBD2 (5 bases). Germline lookup yields CDR1 MNHNS and CDR2 SASEGT. The V gene lost 2 bases and the J gene lost 2 bases, with 9 bases spanning the gap. The CDR3 has 15 amino acids. The CDR3 region has the DNA TGTGCCAGCAGTGAAAGTAGCGCCAACACCGGGGAGCTGTTTTTT. This gives the protein CASSESSANTGELFF.

The gene calls are TRBV18 and TRBJ2-2; D not resolved. The ends were cut back, 3 bases at V and 6 bases at J, with 8 bases in the middle. CDR1 and CDR2 from the germline V gene are KGHSH and LQKENI. The CDR3 sequence is 13 residues long. As DNA, the CDR3 is TGTGCCAGCTCACCGTACAGTCCCGGGGAGCTGTTTTTT. It is translated as CASSPYSPGELFF.

V usage is TRBV4-2 and J usage is TRBJ1-1; unclear D gene. The CDR3 is 13 residues long. V was trimmed by 4 bases and J by 8 bases, leaving 14 bases between them. The germline V gene encodes CDR1 LGHNA and CDR2 YNFKEQ. The CDR3 is CASSLERRAEAFF. The CDR3 DNA is TGTGCCAGCAGCCTTGAACGGAGGGCGGAAGCTTTCTTT.

In its sample, this clone was seen once. The chain uses TRBV19 and TRBJ2-7, with D perhaps TRBD1 (6 bases). CDR3 size: 12 residues. The germline gives CDR1 LNHDA, CDR2 SQIVND (reference sequence). Trimming left V 3 bases short and J 10 bases short, with 13 bases between. CDR3 protein: CASSMSGALQYF. The CDR3 coding sequence is TGTGCCAGTAGTATGTCAGGGGCACTACAGTACTTC.

CDR3 amino acids: CASSPPNREPYEQYF. CDR3 DNA: TGTGCCAGCTCACCACCGAACAGGGAGCCCTACGAGCAGTACTTC. The genes are TRBV18 and TRBJ2-7, with D tentatively TRBD1 (6 bases). The CDR3 covers 15 residues. The germline CDR1 and CDR2 sequences are KGHSH and LQKENI. With 0 bases removed from V and 2 bases from J, the gap between germline ends came to 11 bases.

In DNA form, the CDR3 reads TGTGCCTGGAGCGGGGGGCTAGGTGGCTACACCTTC. Translated: CAWSGGLGGYTF. This chain connects TRBV30 to TRBJ1-2; maybe TRBD1 (6 bases). CDR3 size: 12 residues. Germline CDR1 is GTSNPN and CDR2 is SVGIG (reference sequence). Trimming left V 3 bases short and J 7 bases short, with 12 bases between.